This is a list of T cell receptor beta chains from one sample in a study of cytomegalovirus exposure and HLA in healthy donors. Using immunoSEQ multiplex PCR, the repertoire was profiled, and TCRdb retains in-frame clones only, with some absent. The sample has some 150,000 clones; approximately 91% are singletons. The sequenced sample was PBMCs. The source of these receptors is a woman aged 18-35 years in good health and CMV-seropositive. Both conserved end residues are trimmed from each CDR3. A D gene is named only where the DNA matches it firmly.

CDR3	V	J	D
ASRFSGGQETQY	TRBV2	TRBJ2-5	TRBD2
ASRDYLTGGTQH	TRBV6-1	TRBJ1-5	.
ASTWTDLTGELF	TRBV27	TRBJ2-2	.
ASSIKIGQYEQY	TRBV19	TRBJ2-7	.
ASSDRGLAAYNEQF	TRBV6-4	TRBJ2-1	TRBD2
ASSLPGEGTDTQY	TRBV5-6	TRBJ2-3	.
ASSPHGGSSYEQY	TRBV7-6	TRBJ2-7	.
ASSQEREWRETQY	TRBV27	TRBJ2-5	TRBD2
ASSGGQGNNYGYT	TRBV6-1	TRBJ1-2	TRBD1
ASAPGRAYEQF	TRBV11-1	TRBJ2-1	.
ATSREEPETQY	TRBV15	TRBJ2-5	.
ASSRGQGAAYEQY	TRBV6-5	TRBJ2-7	TRBD1
ASSPNLGGRGSDEQF	TRBV28	TRBJ2-1	TRBD2
ASRDSGSTDTQY	TRBV2	TRBJ2-3	TRBD2
AWVKAGSSYNEQF	TRBV30	TRBJ2-1	.
ASSFVYEQY	TRBV11-2	TRBJ2-7	.
ASTKDWNTGELF	TRBV6-5	TRBJ2-2	.
AWSVQGARGYT	TRBV30	TRBJ1-2	TRBD1
ASSLNDDRGRTEAF	TRBV18	TRBJ1-1	TRBD1
SVEGGTGVGYT	TRBV29-1	TRBJ1-2	TRBD1
ASSETVGSPYEQY	TRBV6-1	TRBJ2-7	.
ASRFGSWETQY	TRBV28	TRBJ2-5	.
ASSGLAGLYNEQF	TRBV2	TRBJ2-1	TRBD2
ASSPGDRTLSYGYT	TRBV4-2	TRBJ1-2	TRBD1
ASRGSLSYEQY	TRBV27	TRBJ2-7	.